The TCR beta chain described here comes from a study of T cell repertoires in ileal Crohn's disease (dated 2019 in TCRdb). Regarding the research as a whole: The median duration of disease was 7.9 years, and at the time of surgery roughly 38% of patients were active smokers. All patients had surgery for a complication: stricturing disease in roughly 60% and penetrating disease in around 39%. Roughly half of the patients were given postoperative therapy, with 15 to 20 on anti-TNF agents and about a dozen on thiopurines. The M0 samples consisted of biopsies taken from the inflamed part of the ileum within the surgical resection specimen. For commercial TCRB immunosequencing, around 0.5 micrograms of biopsy DNA were submitted for each sample. A prospective multicentre cohort supplied the roughly 57 Crohn's disease patients whose TCR repertoires were analysed. The study was conducted in parallel with a multicentre cohort built to find predictors of early endoscopic recurrence after ileocolonic resection. Endoscopic postoperative recurrence was defined as a Rutgeerts score above i0. A total of around 170 mucosal samples from some 60 patients were sequenced, collected from several sites on the surgical specimen as well as at postoperative endoscopy.

This clone was counted a single time. This receptor's antigen is unknown. There are no base qualities to consult, and no much larger clone falls within one base. The time point tag for this specimen amounts to: inflamed ileum from the surgical specimen. Eligible patients were adults with ileal or ileocolonic Crohn's disease who had an indication for ileocolonic resection. Before DNA extraction, whole ileal mucosal biopsies were kept frozen at -80 degrees C. Genomic DNA was extracted from frozen whole biopsies using a TRizol-based method and was quantified with a NanoDrop 2000 spectrophotometer. Library creation used the immunoSEQ multiplex PCR assay. Adaptive Biotechnology amplified CDR3 regions from genomic DNA with a two-step multiplex PCR that controlled for amplification bias. Primers covering every V and J gene segment were used in the first PCR, while barcodes and Illumina adapters were added in the second PCR. CDR3 libraries were sequenced using an Illumina instrument. In the original analysis: The analysis drew on both the pipelines supplied by the vendor and custom analysis of the raw data in R/Bioconductor running R version 3.3.0. Clonality, which ranges from 0 to 1, was calculated as the inverse of the normalised Shannon entropy across all productive clones. The repertoire share taken up by the top 100 clones defined high-frequency clones, and only clones that passed a 95% confidence test were kept. Overlap between samples was measured with the Morisita-Horn index, while repertoire diversity was measured with the Simpson index. TCRdb took this table from immuneACCESS and kept in-frame rearrangements with V and J called. Such tables lack part of the clones; where checked against another copy, unresolved V genes explain under half of the gap, and the rest is unexplained. For V, J and clone size, that table is used; D and trimming come from the DNA. The sample table lists roughly 15,000 clones, 76% of them with a count of one. In total, the top ten clones hold about 4% of the sample.

What the work shows at the level of the full study, not this receptor alone: Patients who were active smokers at surgery had a significantly higher proportion of clonal expansions than non-smokers (about 25% vs 20%, p=0.02). Endoscopic recurrence was found to be associated with higher high-frequency clone percentages at surgery, and recurrence was observed in all patients with clonality above 26.8% (18/57). Only a subgroup of patients, of unstated size, had mucosal CD4 and CD8 T cells sorted and sequenced. Compared with CD4 T cells, sorted CD8 T cells contained more high-frequency clones, which suggests that the mucosal expansions were mostly CD8.

Sequencing was performed on ileal tissue. This clonotype was obtained from an adult with Crohn's disease.

The CDR3 loop reads CASSLDGGGSYEQYF. The bases read TGTGCCAGCAGCTTAGACGGGGGGGGCTCCTACGAGCAGTACTTC. The sequence is built from TRBV7-2 and TRBJ2-7, and 8 bases in between align with TRBD2. V is cut back by 1 base and J by 0 bases, with 2 bases in the junction unmatched. The CDR3 has 15 amino acids, counting the end cysteine and phenylalanine. Only CDR3 DNA remains: 45 bases, in frame from the first base. CDR1 SGHTA and CDR2 FQGNSA are derived from the germline V gene.